The rows below give T cell receptor beta chains drawn from one sample of a study of radiation and T cells in renal cell carcinoma. Assay used: immunoSEQ multiplex PCR; TCRdb lists only in-frame clones, some missing. The sample holds 130,000 or so clones; 88% are singletons and the top ten take 9.5% to 15%. Sequenced here: blood, sampled from a patient whose treatment included radiotherapy and nephrectomy. These receptors were collected from a woman aged 45 to 65 with renal cell carcinoma. The CDR3 runs from the conserved cysteine through the conserved F or W. D genes are given only for firm matches. Clone size appears in some rows only: once, few, many, or a class for an expanded clone.

clone_size j_call cdr3_length d_call v_call cdr3_aa cdr3_nt
- TRBJ2-3 16 - TRBV7-8 CASSPRPIYGTDTQYF TGTGCCAGCAGCCCCCGACCCATTTACGGCACAGATACGCAGTATTTT
few TRBJ1-1 16 TRBD1 TRBV18 CASSPNQGASGHEAFF TGTGCCAGCTCACCAAATCAGGGGGCTTCAGGCCATGAAGCTTTCTTT
- TRBJ2-3 17 - TRBV18 CASSPWGGDVSTDTQYF TGTGCCAGCTCACCATGGGGCGGAGACGTCAGCACAGATACGCAGTATTTT
- TRBJ2-1 17 TRBD1 TRBV4-3 CASSLQRQGRTYNEQFF TGCGCCAGCAGCCTTCAAAGACAGGGGAGGACCTACAATGAGCAGTTCTTC
- TRBJ2-3 13 - TRBV5-6 CASSLENKNTQYF TGTGCCAGCAGCTTGGAGAACAAAAATACGCAGTATTTT
once TRBJ1-1 16 - TRBV5-1 CASSLEPPGGNTEAFF TGCGCCAGCAGCTTGGAGCCCCCTGGGGGGAACACTGAAGCTTTCTTT
few TRBJ2-2 15 - TRBV7-2 CASSLEAQETGELFF TGTGCCAGCAGCTTAGAAGCGCAGGAGACCGGGGAGCTGTTTTTT
once TRBJ2-7 13 - TRBV29-1 CSILGGSTYEQYF TGCAGCATCCTCGGGGGTTCGACCTACGAGCAGTACTTC
- TRBJ1-2 12 - TRBV2 CASSEFRDGYTF TGTGCCAGCAGTGAATTCAGGGATGGCTACACCTTC
- TRBJ1-1 12 - TRBV30 CAWSLSWPEAFF TGTGCCTGGAGTCTTTCATGGCCCGAAGCTTTCTTT
- TRBJ2-5 15 - TRBV4-1 CASSQDRGRQETQYF TGCGCCAGCAGCCAAGACCGAGGGCGACAAGAGACCCAGTACTTC
- TRBJ1-2 12 - TRBV6-6 CASRISDFGYTF TGTGCCAGCAGGATCAGCGACTTTGGCTACACCTTC
- TRBJ1-5 15 - TRBV6-6 CASTIGGLSESPQHF TGTGCCAGCACCATAGGGGGACTCTCGGAGTCGCCCCAGCATTTT
- TRBJ1-2 15 TRBD1 TRBV2 CASSESGTGENGYTF TGTGCCAGCAGTGAATCCGGGACAGGGGAAAATGGCTACACCTTC
- TRBJ2-5 16 TRBD1 TRBV5-1 CASSLGRTGSFETQYF TGCGCCAGCAGCTTGGGAAGGACAGGGTCGTTTGAGACCCAGTACTTC
- TRBJ1-2 13 - TRBV9 CASSRDPIRGYTF TGTGCCAGCAGCCGAGATCCGATCCGGGGCTACACCTTC
once TRBJ1-1 15 - TRBV6-6 CASSYSPRQNTEAFF TGTGCCAGCAGTTACTCTCCCAGGCAAAACACTGAAGCTTTCTTT
- TRBJ1-2 14 - TRBV6-1 CASIPPVGGIGYTF TGTGCCAGCATCCCCCCCGTGGGGGGGATCGGCTACACCTTC
- TRBJ2-7 14 - TRBV29-1 CSARDRLGAYEQYF TGCAGCGCACGAGACAGGCTAGGTGCCTACGAGCAGTACTTC
- TRBJ1-1 15 TRBD1 TRBV5-1 CASSFRQGANTEAFF TGCGCCAGCAGCTTCAGACAGGGGGCGAACACTGAAGCTTTCTTT
- TRBJ2-3 15 TRBD1 TRBV5-1 CASSLDRGKSDTQYF TGCGCCAGCAGCTTGGACAGGGGAAAGTCAGATACGCAGTATTTT
- TRBJ1-6 19 TRBD1 TRBV23-1 CASSQYWPGGLEFVSPLHF TGCGCCAGCAGTCAATATTGGCCAGGGGGCTTAGAATTTGTTTCACCCCTCCACTTT
- TRBJ1-2 14 TRBD1 TRBV4-2 CASSQPTGGDGYTF TGTGCCAGCAGCCAACCTACAGGGGGCGACGGCTACACCTTC